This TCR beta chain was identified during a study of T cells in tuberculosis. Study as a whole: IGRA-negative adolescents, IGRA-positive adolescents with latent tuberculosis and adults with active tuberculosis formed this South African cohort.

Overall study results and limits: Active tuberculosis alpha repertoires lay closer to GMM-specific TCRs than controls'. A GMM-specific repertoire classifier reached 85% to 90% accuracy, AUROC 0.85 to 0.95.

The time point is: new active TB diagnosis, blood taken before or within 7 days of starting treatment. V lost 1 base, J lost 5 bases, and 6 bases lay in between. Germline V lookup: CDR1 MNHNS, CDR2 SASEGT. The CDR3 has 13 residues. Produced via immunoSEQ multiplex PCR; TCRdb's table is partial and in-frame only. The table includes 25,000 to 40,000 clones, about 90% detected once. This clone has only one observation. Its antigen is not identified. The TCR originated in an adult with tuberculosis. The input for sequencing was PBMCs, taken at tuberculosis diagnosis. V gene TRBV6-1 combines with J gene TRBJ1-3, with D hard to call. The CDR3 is CASSEVVRNTIYF. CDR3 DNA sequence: TGTGCCAGCAGTGAAGTAGTGAGAAACACCATATATTTT.